One TCR beta chain is described in this entry. Its cognate antigen has yet to be identified. Within one base of it there is no much larger clone, and no base qualities were kept. Libraries were built with the immunoSEQ multiplex PCR assay. For most patients, high-throughput TCR-beta CDR3 sequencing of genomic DNA was performed by Adaptive Biotechnologies. In the paper's pipeline: TCR sequencing data for over 15 patients were retrieved from Adaptive's ImmunoSEQ software; three other patients were processed with MiXCR and VDJtools. CDR3 nucleotide sequences shared between donor and recipient were removed because their origin could not be assigned. Alloreactive clones required at least 2-fold expansion over unstimulated cells and minimum CFSE-low frequency of 0.002% (template counts) or 0.001% (read counts). Clones detected in sequenced pre-transplant spleen, lymph node, or MLR CFSE-low populations of the donor or recipient were defined as mappable. The cumulative frequency of alloreactive clones was calculated as a percentage of all sequences, weighted by copy number. TCRdb retrieved this table from immuneACCESS and kept in-frame rearrangements only. Not all clones are present; in checked studies, unresolved V genes account for under half, and no reason is known for the remainder. D and trimming come from the DNA, and the V and J calls and clone size come from that table. The sample records roughly 80,000 clones, roughly 90% of which are singletons. 0.69% of the sample is held by the ten biggest clonotypes.

The data originate from a study of graft-versus-host responses after intestinal transplantation (dated by TCRdb to 2020 to 2023). Background on the whole study: The transplants that recipients received were multivisceral, liver-intestinal, or isolated intestinal. All recipients received anti-thymocyte globulin induction followed by maintenance tacrolimus and steroids for around three years. To identify alloreactive clones, pre-transplant mixed lymphocyte reaction products were sequenced and compared with unstimulated pre-transplant donor and recipient T cells. The cohort enrolled 24 intestinal transplant recipients including one retransplant, and a few patients lacking pretransplant specimens were excluded. Bulk TCR-beta CDR3 sequencing was used to track graft-versus-host and host-versus-graft alloreactive T cell clones in the graft, circulation and bone marrow after intestinal transplantation. Rather than going through the commercial service, samples from a few later patients were sequenced in-house on an Illumina MiSeq and processed with MiXCR. A peak of at least 4% donor T cells among recipient peripheral blood mononuclear cells was the definition used for donor T cell macrochimerism.

The V end loses 5 bases and the J end loses 5 bases, and a stretch of 16 bases separates them. The germline V gene (reference sequence) sets CDR1 to SEHNR and CDR2 to FQNEAQ. The CDR3 numbers 16 residues from cysteine through phenylalanine. Only the CDR3 portion is preserved as DNA: 48 bases, with reading frame beginning at the first base. Overall study results and their limits: Conclusions were limited by the relatively low number and heterogeneity of intestinal transplant patients. In patients with donor T cell macrochimerism, the allografts had high GvH to HvG T cell clonal ratios. Early after transplant, peak levels of circulating GvH clones were found to be associated with declines in HvG clones. GvH clones turned up in recipient bone marrow, with some appearing earlier in ileal mucosa or blood, a pattern consistent with an intestinal mucosal origin.

Blood samples were collected up to 4 times in the first month after transplant and then at least monthly when available. Recombination linked TRBV7-9 to TRBJ1-6; the D segment could be TRBD1, given 6 matching bases. Sequenced material: PBMCs, taken 98 days after intestinal transplantation. The source is a human patient who received an intestinal transplant, so some T cells may come from the graft donor. The base sequence is TGTGCCAGCAGCCCCCGGGGGGACACCGATAATTCACCCCTCCACTTT. Its coded protein is CASSPRGDTDNSPLHF.